This T cell receptor beta chain was observed in a study of blood T cell repertoires in COVID-19. CDR3 size: 14 residues. The V and J ends lost 3 bases and 7 bases respectively, with 15 bases between them. CDR1 and CDR2 (germline): KGHSH, LQKENI. Authors' methods: How many nucleated cells were present was estimated from reference gene primer amplification. Profiled with immunoSEQ multiplex PCR; TCRdb holds only in-frame clones, not every one. V, J and clone size reflect that table, while D and trimming were determined from the DNA. Of 150,000 to 200,000 clones in the sample, roughly nine tenths are singletons; the top ten hold about 4.7%.

The source of this sequence is a human donor in a cohort sampled during active COVID-19. The specimen was peripheral blood. This chain uses TRBV18 with TRBJ1-1; D possibly corresponds to TRBD1 (5 bases). CDR3 nucleotide sequence: TGTGCCAGCTCACCCCAGGGAATTGACGTTGAAGCTTTCTTT. This gives the protein CASSPQGIDVEAFF.